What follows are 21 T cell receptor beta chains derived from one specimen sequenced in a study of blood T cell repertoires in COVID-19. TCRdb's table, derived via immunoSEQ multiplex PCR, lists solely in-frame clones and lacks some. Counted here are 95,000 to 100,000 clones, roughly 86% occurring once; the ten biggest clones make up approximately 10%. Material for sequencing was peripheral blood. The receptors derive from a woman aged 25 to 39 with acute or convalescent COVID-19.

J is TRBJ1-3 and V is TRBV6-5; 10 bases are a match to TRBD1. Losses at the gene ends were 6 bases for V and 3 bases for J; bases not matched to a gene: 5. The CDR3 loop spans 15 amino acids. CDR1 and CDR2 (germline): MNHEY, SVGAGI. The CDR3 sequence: CASRPGQGHGNTIYF. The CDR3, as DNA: TGTGCCAGCAGACCGGGACAGGGGCATGGAAACACCATATATTTT.

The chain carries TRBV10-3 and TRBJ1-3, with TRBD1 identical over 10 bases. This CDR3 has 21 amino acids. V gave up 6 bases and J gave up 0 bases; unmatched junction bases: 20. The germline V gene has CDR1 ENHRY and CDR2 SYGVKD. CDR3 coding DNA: TGTGCCATCAGGACCCCGGGACAGGGGTCGTCCCACATATACTCTGGAAACACCATATATTTT. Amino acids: CAIRTPGQGSSHIYSGNTIYF.

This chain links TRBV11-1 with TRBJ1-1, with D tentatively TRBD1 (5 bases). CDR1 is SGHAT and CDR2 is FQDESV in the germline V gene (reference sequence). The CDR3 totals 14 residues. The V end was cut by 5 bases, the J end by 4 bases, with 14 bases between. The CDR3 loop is CASSRAGGGTEAFF. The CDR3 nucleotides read TGTGCCAGCAGCAGAGCGGGCGGGGGCACTGAAGCTTTCTTT. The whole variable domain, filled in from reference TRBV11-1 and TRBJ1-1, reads EAEVAQSPRYKITEKSQAVAFWCDPISGHATLYWYRQILGQGPELLVQFQDESVVDDSQLPKDRFSAERLKGVDSTLKIQPAELGDSAMYLCASSRAGGGTEAFFGQGTRLTVV.

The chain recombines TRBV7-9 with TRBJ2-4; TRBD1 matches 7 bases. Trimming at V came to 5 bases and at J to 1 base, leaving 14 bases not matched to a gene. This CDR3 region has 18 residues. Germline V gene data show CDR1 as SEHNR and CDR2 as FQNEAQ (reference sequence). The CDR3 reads CASSPKGQSDGAKNIQYF. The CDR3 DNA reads TGTGCCAGCAGCCCCAAGGGACAGTCTGATGGGGCCAAAAACATTCAGTACTTC.

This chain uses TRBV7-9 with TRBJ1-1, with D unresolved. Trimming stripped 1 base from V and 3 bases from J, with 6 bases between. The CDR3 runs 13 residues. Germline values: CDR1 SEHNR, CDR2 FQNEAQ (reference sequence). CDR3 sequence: CASSLEEDTEAFF. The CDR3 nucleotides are TGTGCCAGCAGCTTAGAAGAGGACACTGAAGCTTTCTTT. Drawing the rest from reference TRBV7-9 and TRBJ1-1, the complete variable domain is DTGVSQNPRHKITKRGQNVTFRCDPISEHNRLYWYRQTLGQGPEFLTYFQNEAQLEKSRLLSDRFSAERPKGSFSTLEIQRTEQGDSAMYLCASSLEEDTEAFFGQGTRLTVV.

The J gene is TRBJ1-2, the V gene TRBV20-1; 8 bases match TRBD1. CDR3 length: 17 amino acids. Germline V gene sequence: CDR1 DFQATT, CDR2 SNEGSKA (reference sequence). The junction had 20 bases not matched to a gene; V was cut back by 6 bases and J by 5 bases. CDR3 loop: CSASTQGAPPGDYGYTF. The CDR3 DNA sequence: TGCAGTGCGAGTACCCAGGGGGCGCCGCCGGGGGATTATGGCTACACCTTC.

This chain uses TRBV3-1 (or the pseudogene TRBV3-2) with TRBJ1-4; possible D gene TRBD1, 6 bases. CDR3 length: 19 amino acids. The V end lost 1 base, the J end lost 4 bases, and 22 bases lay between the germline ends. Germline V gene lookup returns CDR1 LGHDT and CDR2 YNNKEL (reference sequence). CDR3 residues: CASSQGTRARGASNEKLFF. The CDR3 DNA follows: TGTGCCAGCAGCCAAGGGACAAGGGCTCGGGGGGCCAGTAATGAAAAACTGTTTTTT.

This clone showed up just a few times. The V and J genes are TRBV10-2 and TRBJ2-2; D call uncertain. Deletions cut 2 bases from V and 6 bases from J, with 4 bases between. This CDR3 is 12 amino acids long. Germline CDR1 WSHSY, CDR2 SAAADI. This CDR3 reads CASSEHPGELFF. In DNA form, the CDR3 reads TGCGCCAGCAGTGAGCATCCCGGGGAGCTGTTTTTT.

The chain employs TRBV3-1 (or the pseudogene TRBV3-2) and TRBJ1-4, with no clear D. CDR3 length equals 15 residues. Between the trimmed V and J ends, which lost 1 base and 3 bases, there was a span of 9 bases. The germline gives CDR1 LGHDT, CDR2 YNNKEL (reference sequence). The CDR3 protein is CASSQGFGANEKLFF. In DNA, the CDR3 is TGTGCCAGCAGCCAAGGGTTCGGGGCTAATGAAAAACTGTTTTTT.

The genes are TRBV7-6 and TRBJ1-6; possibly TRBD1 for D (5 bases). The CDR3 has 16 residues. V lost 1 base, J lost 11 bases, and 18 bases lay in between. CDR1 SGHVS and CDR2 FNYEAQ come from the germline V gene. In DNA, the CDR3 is TGTGCCAGCAGCTTAGTACCCCCCCGGGAGGGACCACCCCTCCACTTT. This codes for CASSLVPPREGPPLHF.

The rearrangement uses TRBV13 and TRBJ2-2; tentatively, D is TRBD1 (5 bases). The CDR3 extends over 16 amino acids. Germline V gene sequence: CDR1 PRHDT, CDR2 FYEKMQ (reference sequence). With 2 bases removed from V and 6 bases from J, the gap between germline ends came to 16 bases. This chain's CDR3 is CASSLLGRVDAGELFF. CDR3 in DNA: TGTGCCAGCAGCTTACTAGGCAGGGTGGACGCCGGGGAGCTGTTTTTT.

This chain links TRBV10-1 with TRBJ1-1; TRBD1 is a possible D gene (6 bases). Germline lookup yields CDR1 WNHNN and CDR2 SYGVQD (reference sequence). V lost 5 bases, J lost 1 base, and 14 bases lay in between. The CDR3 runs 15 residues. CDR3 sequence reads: CASSPAGAGNTEAFF. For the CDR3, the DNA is TGCGCCAGCAGTCCAGCAGGGGCCGGGAACACTGAAGCTTTCTTT.

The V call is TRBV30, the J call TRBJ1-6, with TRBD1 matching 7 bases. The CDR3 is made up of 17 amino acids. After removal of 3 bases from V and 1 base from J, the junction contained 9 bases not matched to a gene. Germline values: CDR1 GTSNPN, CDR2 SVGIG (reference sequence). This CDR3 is CAWSDLTGTSYNSPLHF. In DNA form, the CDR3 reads TGTGCCTGGAGCGACCTGACAGGGACTTCCTATAATTCACCCCTCCACTTT.

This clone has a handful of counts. Here the CDR3 reads CASSPGLAGDTDTQYF. CDR3 nucleotide sequence: TGTGCCAGCAGCCCAGGACTAGCGGGGGACACAGATACGCAGTATTTT. The chain recombines TRBV7-9 with TRBJ2-3, with 13 bases that match TRBD2. V lost 5 bases and J lost 2; bases outside the gene matches: 4. This CDR3 is built from 16 residues. Germline lookup yields CDR1 SEHNR and CDR2 FQNEAQ (reference sequence).

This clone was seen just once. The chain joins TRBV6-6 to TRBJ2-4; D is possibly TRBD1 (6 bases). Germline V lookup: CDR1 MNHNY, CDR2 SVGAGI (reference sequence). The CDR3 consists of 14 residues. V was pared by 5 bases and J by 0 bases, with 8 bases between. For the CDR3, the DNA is TGTGCCAGCAGTCGGACAGCAGCCAAAAACATTCAGTACTTC. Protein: CASSRTAAKNIQYF.

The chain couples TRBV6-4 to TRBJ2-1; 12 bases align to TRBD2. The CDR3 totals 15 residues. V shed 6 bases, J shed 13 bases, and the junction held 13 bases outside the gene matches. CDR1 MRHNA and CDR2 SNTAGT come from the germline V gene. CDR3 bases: TGTGCCAGCAGCCCACTAGCGGGGGGCTCTTATTCCCAGTTCTTC. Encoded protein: CASSPLAGGSYSQFF.

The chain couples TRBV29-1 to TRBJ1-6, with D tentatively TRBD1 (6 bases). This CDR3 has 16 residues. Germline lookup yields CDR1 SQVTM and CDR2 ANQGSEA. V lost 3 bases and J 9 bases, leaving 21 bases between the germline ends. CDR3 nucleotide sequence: TGCAGCGTTGACAGGGCCCTCAGGGGATATGTTTCACCCCTCCACTTT. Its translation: CSVDRALRGYVSPLHF. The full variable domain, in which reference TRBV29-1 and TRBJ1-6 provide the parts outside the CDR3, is SAVISQKPSRDICQRGTSLTIQCQVDSQVTMMFWYRQQPGQSLTLIATANQGSEATYESGFVIDKFPISRPNLTFSTLTVSNMSPEDSSIYLCSVDRALRGYVSPLHFGNGTRLTVT.

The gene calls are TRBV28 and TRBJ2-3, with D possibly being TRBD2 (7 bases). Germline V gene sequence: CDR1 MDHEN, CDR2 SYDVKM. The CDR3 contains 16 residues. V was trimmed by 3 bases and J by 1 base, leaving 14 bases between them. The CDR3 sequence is CASSLVLGGGTDTQYF. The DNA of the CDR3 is TGTGCCAGCAGTTTGGTCCTAGGGGGGGGCACAGATACGCAGTATTTT.

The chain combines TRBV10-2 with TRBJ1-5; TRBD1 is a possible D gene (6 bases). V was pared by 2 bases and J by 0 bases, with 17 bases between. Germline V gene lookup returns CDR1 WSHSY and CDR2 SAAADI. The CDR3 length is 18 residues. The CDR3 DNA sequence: TGCGCCAGCAGTGAGGGGTTTGGGGGCGGTACTAGCAATCAGCCCCAGCATTTT. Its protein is CASSEGFGGGTSNQPQHF.

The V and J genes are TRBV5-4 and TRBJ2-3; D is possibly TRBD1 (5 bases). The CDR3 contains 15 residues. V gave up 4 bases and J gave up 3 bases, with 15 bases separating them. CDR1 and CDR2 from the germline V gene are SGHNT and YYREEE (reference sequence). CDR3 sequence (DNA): TGTGCCAGCAGCCGTGACCAGGGCAATACAGATACGCAGTATTTT. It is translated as CASSRDQGNTDTQYF.

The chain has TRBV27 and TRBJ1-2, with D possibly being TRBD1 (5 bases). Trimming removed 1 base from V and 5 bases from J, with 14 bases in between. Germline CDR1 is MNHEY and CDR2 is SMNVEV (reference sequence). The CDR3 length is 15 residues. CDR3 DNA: TGTGCCAGCAGTTTATTGGGCAGGGTGGGGTATGGCTACACCTTC. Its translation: CASSLLGRVGYGYTF.